This T cell receptor (beta chain) derives from a study of blood T cell repertoires in COVID-19. The overall study: Material from acute and convalescent COVID-19 was sourced from the United States, Italy and Spain. The cDNA or gDNA used as material had been derived from T cells, B-cell-depleted T cells, or PBMCs.

This clone has only a few counts. CDR3 length: 12 amino acids. With 8 bases removed from V and 9 bases from J, the gap between germline ends came to 16 bases. Original processing methods: Using reference gene primer amplification, nucleated cell counts were estimated. Sequencing used immunoSEQ multiplex PCR; TCRdb keeps in-frame clones, though not all of them. That table gives V, J and clone size, and the DNA gave D and trimming. This sample has some 180,000 clones, with roughly 85% found just once. The sequence was collected from a woman aged 55-69 years with acute or convalescent COVID-19. The J gene is TRBJ1-1, the V gene TRBV12-3 or TRBV12-4; D gene unclear. The sequencing sample was made of peripheral blood. CDR3 residues: CASFMGGGKAFF. The CDR3 DNA follows: TGTGCCAGCTTCATGGGCGGAGGAAAAGCTTTCTTT.